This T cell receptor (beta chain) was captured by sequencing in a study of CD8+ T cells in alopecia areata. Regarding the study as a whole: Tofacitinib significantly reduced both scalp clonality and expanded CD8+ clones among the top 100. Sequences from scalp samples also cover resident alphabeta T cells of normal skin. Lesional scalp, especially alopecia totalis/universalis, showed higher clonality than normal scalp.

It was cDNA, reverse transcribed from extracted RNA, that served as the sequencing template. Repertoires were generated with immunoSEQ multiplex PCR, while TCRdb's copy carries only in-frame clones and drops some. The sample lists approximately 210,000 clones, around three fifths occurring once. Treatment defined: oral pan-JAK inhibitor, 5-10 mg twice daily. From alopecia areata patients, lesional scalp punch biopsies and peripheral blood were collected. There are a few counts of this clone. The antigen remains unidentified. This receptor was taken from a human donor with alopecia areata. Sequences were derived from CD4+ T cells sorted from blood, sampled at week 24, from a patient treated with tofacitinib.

The chain's CDR3 is CATHPRGTGELFF. CDR3 DNA sequence: TGTGCCACCCACCCCCGAGGTACCGGGGAGCTGTTTTTT. The V gene is TRBV27, the J gene TRBJ2-2; no definite D call. V dropped 10 bases and J dropped 5 bases, with 14 bases sitting between them. Germline CDR1 is MNHEY and CDR2 is SMNVEV (reference sequence). CDR3 length: 13 residues.